The rows below give T cell receptor beta chains drawn from one sample of a study of blood T cell repertoires in COVID-19. Clones were sequenced by immunoSEQ multiplex PCR, and TCRdb holds only the in-frame ones, with some missing. Of around 270,000 clones listed, 80% to 90% are singletons. The source material was peripheral blood. The source of these receptors is a man aged 35-49 years with acute or convalescent COVID-19. CDR3s include the opening cysteine and the closing phenylalanine or tryptophan. D genes are given only for firm matches. The size of a clone is reported for some rows only, either as once, few or many, or as a class for expanded clones.

v_call: TRBV19
j_call: TRBJ2-1
d_call: -
clone_size: once
cdr3_nt: TGTGCCAGCCAAGATCCCAGCTCCTACAATGAGCAGTTCTTC
cdr3_aa: CASQDPSSYNEQFF

v_call: TRBV4-2
j_call: TRBJ2-3
d_call: -
clone_size: -
cdr3_nt: TGTGCCAGCAGCCCACTTTCGACCCGGGGCACAGATACGCAGTATTTT
cdr3_aa: CASSPLSTRGTDTQYF

v_call: TRBV10-2
j_call: TRBJ2-7
d_call: -
clone_size: -
cdr3_nt: TGCGCCAGCAGTGAGCTTTCTTACGAGCAGTACTTC
cdr3_aa: CASSELSYEQYF

v_call: TRBV5-1
j_call: TRBJ2-2
d_call: -
clone_size: once
cdr3_nt: TGCGCCAGCAGGCCGACAGTGTCGGGCACCGGGGAGCTGTTTTTT
cdr3_aa: CASRPTVSGTGELFF

v_call: TRBV19
j_call: TRBJ2-1
d_call: TRBD2
clone_size: -
cdr3_nt: TGTGCCAGTAGTACTAGCGGGGGGGTAGATGAGCAGTTCTTC
cdr3_aa: CASSTSGGVDEQFF

v_call: TRBV13
j_call: TRBJ2-3
d_call: TRBD2
clone_size: once
cdr3_nt: TGTGCCAGCAGCCGAGCGGGGGGCACAGATACGCAGTATTTT
cdr3_aa: CASSRAGGTDTQYF

v_call: TRBV30
j_call: TRBJ1-1
d_call: -
clone_size: -
cdr3_nt: TGTGCCTGGACCCGCGGGGATTTAGGAAACACTGAAGCTTTCTTT
cdr3_aa: CAWTRGDLGNTEAFF

v_call: TRBV10-3
j_call: TRBJ2-2
d_call: TRBD1
clone_size: -
cdr3_nt: TGTGCCACACAGACAGGGGGACCGAACACCGGGGAGCTGTTTTTT
cdr3_aa: CATQTGGPNTGELFF

v_call: TRBV3-1/TRBV3-2
j_call: TRBJ1-1
d_call: -
clone_size: once
cdr3_nt: TGTGCCAGCAGCTTTTACAGGGACACTGAAGCTTTCTTT
cdr3_aa: CASSFYRDTEAFF

v_call: TRBV7-3
j_call: TRBJ2-1
d_call: -
clone_size: -
cdr3_nt: TGTGCCAGCAGTCCGACGGGAGTCGGCTCCCGCAATGAGCAGTTCTTC
cdr3_aa: CASSPTGVGSRNEQFF

v_call: TRBV6-6
j_call: TRBJ2-3
d_call: -
clone_size: -
cdr3_nt: TGTGCCAGCAGTTCCACAGGGCGAGGGACAGATACGCAGTATTTT
cdr3_aa: CASSSTGRGTDTQYF

v_call: TRBV19
j_call: TRBJ1-2
d_call: TRBD1
clone_size: -
cdr3_nt: TGTGCCAGTAGTAGCGGAGTACAGGGGGGCTACACCTTC
cdr3_aa: CASSSGVQGGYTF

v_call: TRBV6-5
j_call: TRBJ2-2
d_call: TRBD1
clone_size: -
cdr3_nt: TGTGCCAGCATGGGGGACAGGGTTGCCGGGGAGCTGTTTTTT
cdr3_aa: CASMGDRVAGELFF

v_call: TRBV27
j_call: TRBJ2-1
d_call: -
clone_size: -
cdr3_nt: TGTGCCAGCAGTTTATTTGACAATTACAATGAGCAGTTCTTC
cdr3_aa: CASSLFDNYNEQFF

v_call: TRBV5-1
j_call: TRBJ2-1
d_call: -
clone_size: once
cdr3_nt: TGCGCCAGCAGCTCGCCCCCCGGACGGGGGTGGAACAATGAGCAGTTCTTC
cdr3_aa: CASSSPPGRGWNNEQFF

v_call: TRBV28
j_call: TRBJ1-1
d_call: -
clone_size: -
cdr3_nt: TGTGCCAGTCGAGCGACTGAAGCTTTCTTT
cdr3_aa: CASRATEAFF

v_call: TRBV6-5
j_call: TRBJ1-1
d_call: -
clone_size: -
cdr3_nt: TGTGCCAGCAGTCCTCATCAGGGGTACACTGAAGCTTTCTTT
cdr3_aa: CASSPHQGYTEAFF

v_call: TRBV20-1
j_call: TRBJ1-4
d_call: -
clone_size: -
cdr3_nt: TGCAGTGCGGAACAGAATGAAAAACTGTTTTTT
cdr3_aa: CSAEQNEKLFF

v_call: TRBV5-1
j_call: TRBJ1-6
d_call: -
clone_size: -
cdr3_nt: TGCGCCAGCAGCTCTGACGGGGAATATTCACCCCTCCACTTT
cdr3_aa: CASSSDGEYSPLHF

v_call: TRBV15
j_call: TRBJ1-5
d_call: -
clone_size: -
cdr3_nt: TGTGCCACCAGCACTGGTACAGGGAGAGGGCAGCCCCAGCATTTT
cdr3_aa: CATSTGTGRGQPQHF

v_call: TRBV24-1
j_call: TRBJ2-2
d_call: -
clone_size: -
cdr3_nt: TGTGCCACCAGTGATCCTCGCCAGGGGACCACCGGGGAGCTGTTTTTT
cdr3_aa: CATSDPRQGTTGELFF

v_call: TRBV24-1
j_call: TRBJ1-6
d_call: TRBD1
clone_size: -
cdr3_nt: TGTGCCACCAGACCAGGGGGTTCACCCCTCCACTTT
cdr3_aa: CATRPGGSPLHF

v_call: TRBV6-5
j_call: TRBJ1-5
d_call: -
clone_size: -
cdr3_nt: TGTGCCAGCACCCCCCAGGGCCAGGGGCGTCAGCCCCAGCATTTT
cdr3_aa: CASTPQGQGRQPQHF

v_call: TRBV5-6
j_call: TRBJ2-3
d_call: TRBD2
clone_size: -
cdr3_nt: TGTGCCAGCAGCTATCCCTCTAGCGGGGGGGCGCCAGATACGCAGTATTTT
cdr3_aa: CASSYPSSGGAPDTQYF

v_call: TRBV6-1
j_call: TRBJ1-5
d_call: TRBD1
clone_size: -
cdr3_nt: TGTGCCAGCAGTGGACTGCGGGACAGTAGCAATCAGCCCCAGCATTTT
cdr3_aa: CASSGLRDSSNQPQHF

v_call: TRBV3-1/TRBV3-2
j_call: TRBJ2-3
d_call: TRBD2
clone_size: -
cdr3_nt: TGTGCCAGCAGCCAAGATCCAGCGGGGGGGCGGGATACGCAGTATTTT
cdr3_aa: CASSQDPAGGRDTQYF

v_call: TRBV27
j_call: TRBJ2-3
d_call: -
clone_size: -
cdr3_nt: TGTGCCAGCAGTTATCAGACTACTCGCACAGATACGCAGTATTTT
cdr3_aa: CASSYQTTRTDTQYF

v_call: TRBV7-9
j_call: TRBJ1-2
d_call: -
clone_size: -
cdr3_nt: TGTGCCAGCAGCCGCGGACAGACAACTAACTATGGCTACACCTTC
cdr3_aa: CASSRGQTTNYGYTF

v_call: TRBV5-6
j_call: TRBJ1-2
d_call: -
clone_size: -
cdr3_nt: TGTGCCAGCAGCTTGGACAGGACTAACTATGGCTACACCTTC
cdr3_aa: CASSLDRTNYGYTF

v_call: TRBV10-2
j_call: TRBJ1-1
d_call: TRBD1
clone_size: once
cdr3_nt: TGCGCCAGCAGTGAGCCCCTGTATGCAGGGGGCGCGGGAACTGAAGCTTTCTTT
cdr3_aa: CASSEPLYAGGAGTEAFF

v_call: TRBV12-5
j_call: TRBJ2-1
d_call: -
clone_size: -
cdr3_nt: TGTGCTAGTGGTCCCCCCGGGGTAAGAGATGAGCAGTTCTTC
cdr3_aa: CASGPPGVRDEQFF

v_call: TRBV7-2
j_call: TRBJ2-7
d_call: TRBD2
clone_size: -
cdr3_nt: TGTGCCAGCAGCCTGGGGGCTAGCGGGGGCTACGAGCAGTACTTC
cdr3_aa: CASSLGASGGYEQYF

v_call: TRBV10-3
j_call: TRBJ2-6
d_call: -
clone_size: -
cdr3_nt: TGTGCCATCAGTGAGTCGAGGATATTGGTCTCTGGGGCCAACGTCCTGACTTTC
cdr3_aa: CAISESRILVSGANVLTF

v_call: TRBV2
j_call: TRBJ1-1
d_call: TRBD1
clone_size: once
cdr3_nt: TGTGCCAGCAGTTCCGGGACAGGGGGTACTGAAGCTTTCTTT
cdr3_aa: CASSSGTGGTEAFF

v_call: TRBV19
j_call: TRBJ1-1
d_call: -
clone_size: -
cdr3_nt: TGTGCCAGTAGTATTGGCCTGGCCAACGCTGAAGCTTTCTTT
cdr3_aa: CASSIGLANAEAFF

v_call: TRBV5-1
j_call: TRBJ1-2
d_call: -
clone_size: -
cdr3_nt: TGCGCCAGCAGCCCTAGGTGGGGGCAGGACTATGGCTACACCTTC
cdr3_aa: CASSPRWGQDYGYTF

v_call: TRBV6-5
j_call: TRBJ1-2
d_call: -
clone_size: -
cdr3_nt: TGTGCCAGCAGCAGGGTGATGAGCTATGGCTACACCTTC
cdr3_aa: CASSRVMSYGYTF

v_call: TRBV7-2
j_call: TRBJ1-1
d_call: -
clone_size: -
cdr3_nt: TGTGCCAGCAGCCTAGAGAGACAGACTGAAGCTTTCTTT
cdr3_aa: CASSLERQTEAFF

v_call: TRBV18
j_call: TRBJ2-1
d_call: TRBD1
clone_size: -
cdr3_nt: TGTGCCAGCTCACCGACCGGGACAGGGCGATACAATGAGCAGTTCTTC
cdr3_aa: CASSPTGTGRYNEQFF

v_call: TRBV24-1
j_call: TRBJ2-7
d_call: -
clone_size: -
cdr3_nt: TGTGCCACCAGTTTGTCCTCCCGCGACGAGCAGTACTTC
cdr3_aa: CATSLSSRDEQYF

v_call: TRBV18
j_call: TRBJ2-7
d_call: TRBD1
clone_size: -
cdr3_nt: TGTGCCAGCTCACCGGGACAGGGCTTGCTCGAGCAGTACTTC
cdr3_aa: CASSPGQGLLEQYF

v_call: TRBV2
j_call: TRBJ1-5
d_call: TRBD1
clone_size: -
cdr3_nt: TGTGCCAGCAGTGATGTCAGGGGGGCGAGCAATCAGCCCCAGCATTTT
cdr3_aa: CASSDVRGASNQPQHF

v_call: TRBV7-9
j_call: TRBJ2-1
d_call: -
clone_size: -
cdr3_nt: TGTGCCAGCAGCTTAATGTCAGGGTTAAACAATGAGCAGTTCTTC
cdr3_aa: CASSLMSGLNNEQFF

v_call: TRBV6-5
j_call: TRBJ1-2
d_call: -
clone_size: -
cdr3_nt: TGTGCCACACAGGGTGCTAACTATGGCTACACCTTC
cdr3_aa: CATQGANYGYTF

v_call: TRBV2
j_call: TRBJ2-4
d_call: TRBD1
clone_size: -
cdr3_nt: TGTGCCAGCAGTGGCGGACAGGGTAGGGATTCGGACATTCAGTACTTC
cdr3_aa: CASSGGQGRDSDIQYF

v_call: TRBV19
j_call: TRBJ1-4
d_call: -
clone_size: -
cdr3_nt: TGTGCCAGTAGTATAGCGGGTCAAACTAATGAAAAACTGTTTTTT
cdr3_aa: CASSIAGQTNEKLFF

v_call: TRBV11-1
j_call: TRBJ2-1
d_call: -
clone_size: -
cdr3_nt: TGTGCCAGCAGCCCCAGGACAGCCCTCTCCTACAATGAGCAGTTCTTC
cdr3_aa: CASSPRTALSYNEQFF

v_call: TRBV27
j_call: TRBJ1-2
d_call: TRBD1
clone_size: few
cdr3_nt: TGTGCCAGCAGTCGACTGGACAGGAACTATGGCTACACCTTC
cdr3_aa: CASSRLDRNYGYTF

v_call: TRBV6-1
j_call: TRBJ1-5
d_call: -
clone_size: -
cdr3_nt: TGTGCCAGCAGTGAGTGGACTCCCCCTCGAAATCAGCCCCAGCATTTT
cdr3_aa: CASSEWTPPRNQPQHF

v_call: TRBV6-1
j_call: TRBJ2-3
d_call: TRBD2
clone_size: -
cdr3_nt: TGTGCCAGCAGTGAGCTAGCGGGGGGGAGCACAGATACGCAGTATTTT
cdr3_aa: CASSELAGGSTDTQYF

v_call: TRBV5-1
j_call: TRBJ1-3
d_call: -
clone_size: -
cdr3_nt: TGCGCCAGCAGCTTGAAACCGGAGGGAAACACCATATATTTT
cdr3_aa: CASSLKPEGNTIYF

v_call: TRBV5-1
j_call: TRBJ1-1
d_call: -
clone_size: -
cdr3_nt: TGCGCCAGCAGCTTTATAGGGAGAGGGAACACTGAAGCTTTCTTT
cdr3_aa: CASSFIGRGNTEAFF

v_call: TRBV11-2
j_call: TRBJ2-1
d_call: TRBD1
clone_size: once
cdr3_nt: TGTGCCAGCAGCCAACAGCGGACAGGGGACAATGAGCAGTTCTTC
cdr3_aa: CASSQQRTGDNEQFF

v_call: TRBV12-3/TRBV12-4
j_call: TRBJ1-2
d_call: -
clone_size: -
cdr3_nt: TGTGCCAGCAGTTTACCCCGGGGGGGGTTTGCCTTC
cdr3_aa: CASSLPRGGFAF

v_call: TRBV6-5
j_call: TRBJ2-2
d_call: -
clone_size: -
cdr3_nt: TGTGCCAGCAGCGCCAGGGTGACCGGGGAGCTGTTTTTT
cdr3_aa: CASSARVTGELFF

v_call: TRBV7-2
j_call: TRBJ1-5
d_call: TRBD1
clone_size: -
cdr3_nt: TGTGCCAGCAGCCCCCGTGACAGGGCGGGCCAGCCCCAGCATTTT
cdr3_aa: CASSPRDRAGQPQHF

v_call: TRBV6-1
j_call: TRBJ1-3
d_call: TRBD1
clone_size: -
cdr3_nt: TGTGCCAGCAGTGAAGGGGACAGAAGGAGGTACACCATATATTTT
cdr3_aa: CASSEGDRRRYTIYF

v_call: TRBV9
j_call: TRBJ2-3
d_call: TRBD2
clone_size: -
cdr3_nt: TGTGCCAGCAGCGGAGACCCCGGGGGGGCCACAGATACGCAGTATTTT
cdr3_aa: CASSGDPGGATDTQYF

v_call: TRBV5-1
j_call: TRBJ2-7
d_call: -
clone_size: -
cdr3_nt: TGCGCCAGCACCATATTGACAGGCGCAGGCTCCTACGAGCAGTACTTC
cdr3_aa: CASTILTGAGSYEQYF

v_call: TRBV7-9
j_call: TRBJ1-2
d_call: -
clone_size: -
cdr3_nt: TGTGCCAGCAGCCCCCCCCGGGACTATGGCTACACCTTC
cdr3_aa: CASSPPRDYGYTF